This TCR beta chain was retrieved from a study of regulatory T cells in long-lasting Graves disease. Study-level points and caveats: Repertoires from persistent disease leaned toward TRBV28, TRBJ1-2 and TRBJ2-5. Limited samples may have lowered accuracy.

This clonotype was observed at least ten times. Its antigen is undetermined. The length of the CDR3 is 15 residues. V lost 6 bases to trimming and J lost 0 bases; unmatched junction nucleotides: 8. CDR1 is SQVTM and CDR2 is ANQGSEA in the germline V gene. Both iRepertoire HTBI primers and Arm-PCR of CDR3 regions were used to build the TCR beta libraries. In TCRdb, the multiplex PCR reads were re-called with MiXCR into one record per CDR3 protein. The sample shows hundreds of thousands of distinct CDR3 sequences, 15% to 20% of them seen only once. Sample time point: newly diagnosed GD, antithyroid drugs for less than 3 months. With RNA extracted from PBMCs as input, the TCR library was made. These same records also appear under a second study, on T cells in Graves' hyperthyroidism and ophthalmopathy. That work adds: Among the patients, aged 18 to 65, hyperthyroidism was newly diagnosed and had lasted under 2 months.

The specimen was peripheral blood mononuclear cells (PBMCs), collected at new diagnosis, from a patient treated with antithyroid drugs. J is TRBJ2-1 and V is TRBV29-1; 7 bases fit TRBD2. The TCR sequence derives from a man aged 18-30 years with Graves disease. CDR3 region: CSVAGLPDSYNEQFF. Written as DNA, the CDR3 is TGCAGCGTGGCGGGACTACCTGACTCCTACAATGAGCAGTTCTTC.